The T cell receptor (beta chain) described here comes from a study of T cell responses to AZD1222 COVID-19 vaccine. Regarding this clone: Its specificity is not known.

General study results and limits: Possibly, clonal diversity was underestimated; donors were largely white British and included more females. Seropositive at baseline were only five or six AZD1222 recipients. CD4 TCRs associated with vaccination spanned spike, dominating at 160-218 and 743-854.

This CDR3 is built from 14 residues. V lost 5 bases and J lost 8, with 15 bases in between. CDR1 is SEHNR and CDR2 is FQNEAQ in the germline V gene (reference sequence). Produced via immunoSEQ multiplex PCR; TCRdb's table is partial and in-frame only. The sample has roughly 130,000 clones, about nine tenths seen once. Specimen: peripheral blood, collected 28 days after the second AZD1222 dose. The TCR comes from an adult who received the AZD1222 COVID-19 vaccine. The chain carries TRBV7-9 and TRBJ1-4; tentative D call: TRBD1 (5 bases). The CDR3 sequence: CASSPHGGLEKLFF. In nucleotides, the CDR3 is TGTGCCAGCAGCCCACACGGGGGTCTCGAAAAACTGTTTTTT.